These 14 T cell receptor beta chains originate from one sample sequenced in a study of T cells in tuberculosis listed by TCRdb under 2018. The library was made by the immunoSEQ multiplex PCR assay. The table comes from immuneACCESS by way of TCRdb, which keeps in-frame sequences with V and J called. Part of the clones is missing from these tables; in studies checked, under half for an unresolved V gene and the rest for unknown reasons. The sample contains 30,000 or so clones, over 95% of them found a single time. The biggest ten clones account for under 2.5% of the sample. Sequenced: PBMCs. The receptors were gathered from a donor aged 10-29 years with latent tuberculosis or without tuberculosis infection.

V usage is TRBV7-8 and J usage is TRBJ1-2; 7 positions agree with TRBD1. Per germline, CDR1 SGHVS and CDR2 FQNEAQ. V shed 5 bases and J 4 bases; nucleotides not matched to a gene: 4. The CDR3 has 13 amino acids. CDR3 residues: CASSQTGSYGYTF. CDR3 coding DNA: TGTGCCAGCAGCCAGACAGGGTCCTATGGCTACACCTTC.

The V and J genes are TRBV9 and TRBJ2-6; the match to TRBD2 covers 15 bases. The junction had 4 bases not matched to a gene; V was cut back by 3 bases and J by 0 bases. The CDR3 loop spans 19 amino acids. CDR1 is SGDLS, CDR2 YYNGEE, per germline. The CDR3 spells CASSEGTSGRTSGANVLTF. The CDR3 DNA follows: TGTGCCAGCAGCGAGGGGACTAGCGGGAGGACCTCTGGGGCCAACGTCCTGACTTTC.

The chain uses TRBV10-1 and TRBJ2-7; 7 bases are shared with TRBD2. Germline-derived CDR1 and CDR2 are WNHNN and SYGVQD (reference sequence). CDR3 length: 13 residues. Unmatched junction bases numbered 7, after V lost 10 bases and J lost 1 base. CDR3 loop: CATPGGTSYEQYF. CDR3 sequence (DNA): TGCGCCACCCCCGGGGGGACGTCCTACGAGCAGTACTTC.

V usage is TRBV7-9 and J usage is TRBJ1-2, with D possibly being TRBD1 (5 bases). The CDR3 sequence is 15 residues long. V was shortened by 5 bases and J by 0 bases, with 13 bases between the two germline ends. Germline V gene data show CDR1 as SEHNR and CDR2 as FQNEAQ (reference sequence). CDR3: CASSPPRDSNYGYTF. The CDR3 DNA reads TGTGCCAGCAGCCCCCCCAGGGACTCTAACTATGGCTACACCTTC. Variable domain in full (rest from reference TRBV7-9 and TRBJ1-2): DTGVSQNPRHKITKRGQNVTFRCDPISEHNRLYWYRQTLGQGPEFLTYFQNEAQLEKSRLLSDRFSAERPKGSFSTLEIQRTEQGDSAMYLCASSPPRDSNYGYTFGSGTRLTVV.

V gene TRBV10-2 combines with J gene TRBJ2-7; 13 positions agree with TRBD2. Looked up from germline, CDR1 is WSHSY and CDR2 is SAAADI. Unmatched junction bases numbered 8, after V lost 5 bases and J lost 4 bases. CDR3 length equals 16 residues. This CDR3 is CASSNKLAGGPYEQYF. Here the CDR3 DNA reads TGCGCCAGCAGTAATAAACTAGCGGGAGGGCCGTACGAGCAGTACTTC.

This chain's CDR3 is CSVYNYGYTF. The CDR3 nucleotides are TGCAGTGTTTATAACTATGGCTACACCTTC. V is TRBV20-1 and J is TRBJ1-2, with D uncertain. Germline lookup yields CDR1 DFQATT and CDR2 SNEGSKA (reference sequence). The V end lost 7 bases, the J end lost 1 base, and 4 bases lay between the germline ends. The CDR3 extends over 10 amino acids.

V usage is TRBV11-2 and J usage is TRBJ2-7, with 7 bases identical to TRBD2. The CDR3 is made up of 13 amino acids. Germline lookup yields CDR1 SGHAT and CDR2 FQNNGV. Losses at the gene ends were 5 bases for V and 3 bases for J; bases not matched to a gene: 4. CDR3 nucleotide sequence: TGTGCCAGCAGCCCCGGACTAGTCTACGAGCAGTACTTC. This encodes CASSPGLVYEQYF.

The chain has TRBV6-5 and TRBJ1-1; 12 bases fit TRBD1. The CDR3 totals 15 residues. With 7 bases clipped from V and 4 bases from J, the junction kept 7 bases outside the gene matches. CDR1 and CDR2 (germline): MNHEY, SVGAGI. The CDR3 is CASTWDRGPGTEAFF. As DNA, the CDR3 is TGTGCCAGCACCTGGGACAGGGGGCCCGGCACTGAAGCTTTCTTT.

This rearrangement joins TRBV27 to TRBJ1-5; D is uncertain. The germline V and J ends were trimmed by 5 bases and 7 bases, with 15 bases remaining between them. This CDR3 region has 14 residues. Germline V CDR1 and CDR2: MNHEY, SMNVEV (reference sequence). In DNA form, the CDR3 reads TGTGCCAGCAGTCACGGGGATCCGGGCCAGCCCCAGCATTTT. Amino acids: CASSHGDPGQPQHF.

The chain carries TRBV20-1 and TRBJ2-1; D unresolved. Trimming cost V 5 bases and J 2 bases, with 4 bases left between them. The germline V gene encodes CDR1 DFQATT and CDR2 SNEGSKA (reference sequence). The CDR3 runs to 11 residues. The CDR3 loop is CSAPTYNEQFF. DNA for the CDR3: TGCAGTGCTCCTACCTACAATGAGCAGTTCTTC.

The rearrangement joins TRBV7-2 to TRBJ1-1, with D possibly matching TRBD1 (6 bases). V was pared by 5 bases and J by 1 base, with 11 bases between. The CDR3 extends over 14 amino acids. Germline values: CDR1 SGHTA, CDR2 FQGNSA. The CDR3 region is CASSPQGQNTEAFF. The CDR3 bases are TGTGCCAGCAGCCCTCAGGGACAGAACACTGAAGCTTTCTTT.

V is TRBV27 and J is TRBJ2-1, with 9 bases that match TRBD1. The length of the CDR3 is 17 residues. Germline V lookup: CDR1 MNHEY, CDR2 SMNVEV (reference sequence). V lost 3 bases, J lost 9 bases, and 15 bases stayed unmatched. The CDR3 protein is CASSFNPGQGQRIEQFF. The DNA of the CDR3 is TGTGCCAGCAGTTTTAATCCAGGACAGGGGCAGCGGATTGAGCAGTTCTTC.

The chain uses TRBV6-1 and TRBJ1-1; tentatively, D is TRBD1 (6 bases). The V end lost 5 bases, the J end lost 5 bases, and 15 bases lay between the germline ends. The CDR3 contains 14 residues. Germline loops: CDR1 MNHNS, CDR2 SASEGT. This chain's CDR3 is CASSLHRVGTEAFF. As DNA, the CDR3 is TGTGCCAGCAGTCTCCACAGGGTGGGTACTGAAGCTTTCTTT.

The chain couples TRBV20-1 to TRBJ1-1; no clear D. Germline assignment: CDR1 DFQATT and CDR2 SNEGSKA (reference sequence). Trimming stripped 3 bases from V and 5 bases from J, with 7 bases between. The CDR3 is made up of 11 amino acids. The CDR3 nucleotides are TGCAGTGCTAGTGGCGGGACTGAAGCTTTCTTT. This sequence encodes CSASGGTEAFF.